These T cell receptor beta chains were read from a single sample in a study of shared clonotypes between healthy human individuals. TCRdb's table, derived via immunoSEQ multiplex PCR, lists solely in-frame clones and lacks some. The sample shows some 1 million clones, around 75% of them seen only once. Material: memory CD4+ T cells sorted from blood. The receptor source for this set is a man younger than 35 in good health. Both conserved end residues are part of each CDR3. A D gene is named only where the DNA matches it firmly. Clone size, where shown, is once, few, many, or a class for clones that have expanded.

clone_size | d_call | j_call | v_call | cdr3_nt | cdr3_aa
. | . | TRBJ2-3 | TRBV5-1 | TGCGCCAGCAGCTTGTCCGGGACCCAGCTCCGCACAGATACGCAGTATTTT | CASSLSGTQLRTDTQYF
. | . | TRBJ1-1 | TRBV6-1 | TGTGCCAGCAGTGATCAGGTGAGGGCTTTCTTT | CASSDQVRAFF
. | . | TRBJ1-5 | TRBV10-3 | TGTGCCACTTGGGACGGCGATCAGCCCCAGCATTTT | CATWDGDQPQHF
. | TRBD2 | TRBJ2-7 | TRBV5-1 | TGCGCCAGCAGCTTGGACGGGACTAGCTCCTACGAGCAGTACTTC | CASSLDGTSSYEQYF
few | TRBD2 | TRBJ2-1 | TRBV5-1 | TGCGCCAGCAGCGTGAATCCAGCGGGAAATGTTAATGAGCAGTTCTTC | CASSVNPAGNVNEQFF
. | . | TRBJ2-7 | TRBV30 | TGTGCCTGGGGCTCCGGGACCCTGGCCGAGCAGTACTTC | CAWGSGTLAEQYF
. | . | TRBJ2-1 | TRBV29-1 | TGCAGCGTTTGGAGCGCGACATACAATGAGCAGTTCTTC | CSVWSATYNEQFF
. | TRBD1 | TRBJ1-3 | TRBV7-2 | TGTGCCAGCAGCTGGGCAGGGGGCGGAAACACCATATATTTT | CASSWAGGGNTIYF
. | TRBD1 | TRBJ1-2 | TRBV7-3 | TGTGCCAGCAGCCCCGCGACAGGGGGCGGCGAGAATGGCTACACCTTC | CASSPATGGGENGYTF
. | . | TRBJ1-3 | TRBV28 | TGTGCCAGCAGTTTAAGTTTAGGACTTAGCTCTGGAAACACCATATATTTT | CASSLSLGLSSGNTIYF
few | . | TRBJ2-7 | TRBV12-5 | TGTGCTAGTGGTTTGGGTCAGGGGCCCCCCTCCTACGAGCAGTACTTC | CASGLGQGPPSYEQYF
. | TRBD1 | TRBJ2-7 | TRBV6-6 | TGTGCCAGCAGTTGGAGCGGGACAGGGGGCTTCTACGAGCAGTACTTC | CASSWSGTGGFYEQYF
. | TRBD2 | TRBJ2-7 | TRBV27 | TGTGCCAGCAGTCCTATGGAGGGAGGGTACGAGCAGTACTTC | CASSPMEGGYEQYF
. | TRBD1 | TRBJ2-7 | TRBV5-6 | TGTGCCAGCCGCCCTGACAGGGTCTCCTACGAGCAGTACTTC | CASRPDRVSYEQYF
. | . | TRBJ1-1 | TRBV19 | TGTGCCAGTAGTATTGAATCGGGACGGGGGGCGTCAGCTTTCTTT | CASSIESGRGASAFF
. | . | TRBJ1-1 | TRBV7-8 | TGTGCCAGCAGCTTAACGGGGCTCACTGAAGCTTTCTTT | CASSLTGLTEAFF
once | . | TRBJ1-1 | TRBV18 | TGTGCCAGCTCACCCCCCCAAGGCAGGGACACTGAAGCTTTCTTT | CASSPPQGRDTEAFF
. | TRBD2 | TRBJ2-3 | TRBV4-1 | TGCGCCAGCAGCCAAGGGACTAGCGGGATTTCAGATACGCAGTATTTT | CASSQGTSGISDTQYF
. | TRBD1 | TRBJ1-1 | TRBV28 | TGTGCCAGCAGGTACGGACAGGGAAGGACTGAAGCTTTCTTT | CASRYGQGRTEAFF
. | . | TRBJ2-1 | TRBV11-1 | TGTGCCAGCAGCCCCTATAGTATAAGTGAGCAGTTCTTC | CASSPYSISEQFF
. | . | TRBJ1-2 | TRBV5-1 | TGCGCCAGCAGCCTTAACAGAGATGGCTACACCTTC | CASSLNRDGYTF
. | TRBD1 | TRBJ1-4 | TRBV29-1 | TGCAGCGTTGCTATGAACAGGGGGCTTGAAAAACTGTTTTTT | CSVAMNRGLEKLFF
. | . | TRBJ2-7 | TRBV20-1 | TGCAGTGCGGGGGAAGCTGGCGAGCAGTACTTC | CSAGEAGEQYF
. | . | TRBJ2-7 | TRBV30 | TGTGCCTGGAGTGTAAACCGAGAGCAGTACTTC | CAWSVNREQYF
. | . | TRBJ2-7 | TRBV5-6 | TGTGCCAGCAGCTTGGAGTTGGCGGTCCGCGAGCAGTACTTC | CASSLELAVREQYF
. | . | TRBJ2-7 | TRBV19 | TGTGCCAGTAGTACCCGGGACGGGGCCTACGAGCAGTACTTC | CASSTRDGAYEQYF
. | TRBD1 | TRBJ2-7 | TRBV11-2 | TGTGCCAGCAGCCTGTTTTCACAGGGGCGATACTACGAGCAGTACTTC | CASSLFSQGRYYEQYF
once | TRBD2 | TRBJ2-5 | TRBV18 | TGTGCCAGCTCACCGGGGACTAGCGGGAGCGGAGCGGAGACCCAGTACTTC | CASSPGTSGSGAETQYF
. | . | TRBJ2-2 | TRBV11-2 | TGTGCCAGCAGCTCTCTCCGAGACACCGGGGAGCTGTTTTTT | CASSSLRDTGELFF
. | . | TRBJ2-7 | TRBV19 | TGTGCCAGTAGTCAGGGCTTCGTAGGGGAGCAGTACTTC | CASSQGFVGEQYF
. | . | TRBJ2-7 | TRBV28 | TGTGCCAGCAGCACCAAGTACGAGCAGTACTTC | CASSTKYEQYF
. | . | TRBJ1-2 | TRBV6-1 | TGTGCCAGCAGTGGTGGCAGCGCGGGAGGCTACACCTTC | CASSGGSAGGYTF
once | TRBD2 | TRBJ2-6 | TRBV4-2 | TGTGCCAGCAGCCAAGTGGCTAGCGGGGGCTCTGGGGCCAACGTCCTGACTTTC | CASSQVASGGSGANVLTF
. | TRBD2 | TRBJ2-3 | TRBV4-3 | TGCGCCAGCAGCCAAGTTTCCGGGACTAGCGGGACGTCAGGTACGCAGTATTTT | CASSQVSGTSGTSGTQYF
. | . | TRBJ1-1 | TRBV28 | TGTGCCAGCAGTTTATCCTTCAGGGGTACTGAAGCTTTCTTT | CASSLSFRGTEAFF
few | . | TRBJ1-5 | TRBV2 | TGTGCCAGCAGTAGACAGGAGAGCAATCAGCCCCAGCATTTT | CASSRQESNQPQHF
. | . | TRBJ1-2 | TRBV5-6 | TGTGCCAGCAGCCCCGAGAAGGGAAACTATGGCTACACCTTC | CASSPEKGNYGYTF
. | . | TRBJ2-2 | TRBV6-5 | TGTGCCGCCGGGCCAGGTACGAACACCGGGGAGCTGTTTTTT | CAAGPGTNTGELFF
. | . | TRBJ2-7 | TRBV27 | TGTGCCAGCAGTTTATCACAGTCCTTTTCCTACGAGCAGTACTTC | CASSLSQSFSYEQYF